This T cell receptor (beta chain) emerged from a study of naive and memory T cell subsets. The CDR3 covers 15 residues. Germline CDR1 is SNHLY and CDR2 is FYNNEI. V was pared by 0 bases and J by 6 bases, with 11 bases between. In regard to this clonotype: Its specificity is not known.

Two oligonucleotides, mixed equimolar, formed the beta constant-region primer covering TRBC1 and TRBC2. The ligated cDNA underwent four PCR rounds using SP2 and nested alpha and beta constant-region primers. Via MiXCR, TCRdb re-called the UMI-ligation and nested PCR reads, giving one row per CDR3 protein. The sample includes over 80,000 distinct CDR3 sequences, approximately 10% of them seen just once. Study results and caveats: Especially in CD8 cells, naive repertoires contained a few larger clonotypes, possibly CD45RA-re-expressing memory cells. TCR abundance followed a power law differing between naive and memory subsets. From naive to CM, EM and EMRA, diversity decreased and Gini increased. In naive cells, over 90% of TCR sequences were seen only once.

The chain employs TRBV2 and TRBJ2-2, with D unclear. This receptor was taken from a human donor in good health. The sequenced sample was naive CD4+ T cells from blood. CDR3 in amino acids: CASSEALQFSGELFF. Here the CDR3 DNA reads TGTGCCAGCAGTGAAGCGCTTCAGTTTTCCGGGGAGCTGTTTTTT.